This T cell receptor (beta chain) was found in a study of control samples from healthy donors and cancer patients. Profiled with immunoSEQ multiplex PCR; TCRdb holds only in-frame clones, not every one. This sample yields about 190,000 clones, of which about 93% are seen a single time; more than 1.2% belongs to the top ten. The CDR3 has 17 residues. V gave up 0 bases and J gave up 0 bases, with 12 bases separating them. Per germline, CDR1 SGHRS and CDR2 YFSETQ. Specimen: blood. The genes are TRBV5-1 and TRBJ1-4; a possible D gene is TRBD1 (5 bases). The source of this sequence is a man aged 18-30 years in good health. The CDR3 region is CASSLGASGATNEKLFF. Written as DNA, the CDR3 is TGCGCCAGCAGCTTGGGAGCGTCGGGGGCAACTAATGAAAAACTGTTTTTT.